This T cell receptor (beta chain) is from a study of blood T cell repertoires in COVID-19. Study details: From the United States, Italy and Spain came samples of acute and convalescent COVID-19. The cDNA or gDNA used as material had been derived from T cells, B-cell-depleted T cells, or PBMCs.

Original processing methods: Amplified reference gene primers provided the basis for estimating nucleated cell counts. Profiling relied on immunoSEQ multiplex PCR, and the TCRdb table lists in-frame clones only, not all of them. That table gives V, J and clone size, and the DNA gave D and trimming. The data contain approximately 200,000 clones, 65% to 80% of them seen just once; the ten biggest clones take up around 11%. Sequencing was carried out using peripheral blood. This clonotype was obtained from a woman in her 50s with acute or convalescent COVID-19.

CDR3 nucleotides: TGTGCCAGCAGTGAATCGGGGATGAACACTGAAGCTTTCTTT. It codes for CASSESGMNTEAFF. The chain carries TRBV25-1 and TRBJ1-1, with unresolved D. Germline V gene data show CDR1 as MGHDK and CDR2 as SYGVNS. Trimming shortened V by 1 base and J by 0 bases, and 6 bases separated the two germline ends. This CDR3 region has 14 residues.